This TCR beta chain was sequenced in a study of T cell repertoires in cytomegalovirus infection. Study outcomes and limitations: People with CMV and the relevant HLA were identified by cumulative public TCR beta family frequency. HLA-C-restricted CMV-specific TCR beta clonotypes prevailed in the ex vivo response.

Of note for this clonotype: The antigen is unknown.

From the reads, TCRdb called clonotypes with MiXCR, one entry per CDR3 protein. Of around 740,000 distinct CDR3 sequences listed, 35% are singletons. Sequenced: PBMCs. The TCR sequence derives from a human donor in good health (CMV status not recorded). Some clones in this sample may be carry-over from other donors' samples.

CDR3 region: CASSRRLADYNEQFF. In DNA, the CDR3 is TGTGCCAGCAGCCGGCGACTAGCGGACTACAATGAGCAGTTCTTC. This chain links TRBV5-5 with TRBJ2-1; 9 nucleotides line up with TRBD2. Germline CDR1 and CDR2: SGHKS and YYEKEE (reference sequence). J was trimmed by 3 bases and V by 4 bases; bases with no gene match: 5. This CDR3 spans 15 amino acids.